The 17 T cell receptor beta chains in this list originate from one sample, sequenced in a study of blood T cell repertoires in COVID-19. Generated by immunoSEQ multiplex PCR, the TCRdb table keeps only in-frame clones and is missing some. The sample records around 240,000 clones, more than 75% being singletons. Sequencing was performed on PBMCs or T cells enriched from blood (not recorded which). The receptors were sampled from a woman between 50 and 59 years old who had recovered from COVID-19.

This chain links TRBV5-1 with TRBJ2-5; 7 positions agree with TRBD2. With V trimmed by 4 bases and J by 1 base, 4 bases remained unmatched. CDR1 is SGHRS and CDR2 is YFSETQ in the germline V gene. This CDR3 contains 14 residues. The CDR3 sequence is CASSQRLAQETQYF. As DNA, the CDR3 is TGCGCCAGCAGCCAAAGACTAGCCCAAGAGACCCAGTACTTC.

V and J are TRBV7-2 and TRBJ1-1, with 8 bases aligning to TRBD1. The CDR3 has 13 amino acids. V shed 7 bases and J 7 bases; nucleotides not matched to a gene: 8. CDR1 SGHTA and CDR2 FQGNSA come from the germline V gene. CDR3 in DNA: TGTGCCAGCACCACTCCAGGGGGCCTTGAAGCTTTCTTT. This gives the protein CASTTPGGLEAFF.

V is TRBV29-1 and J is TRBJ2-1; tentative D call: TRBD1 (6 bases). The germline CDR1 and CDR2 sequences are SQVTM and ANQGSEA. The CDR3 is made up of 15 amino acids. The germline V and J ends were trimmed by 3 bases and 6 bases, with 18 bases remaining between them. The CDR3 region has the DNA TGCAGCGTTGACTACTTGGACAGAAGCCTCAATGAGCAGTTCTTC. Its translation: CSVDYLDRSLNEQFF.

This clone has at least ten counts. In nucleotides, the CDR3 is TGTGCCAGCAGCTACGGACTAGGGGAGACCCAGTACTTC. Amino acid sequence: CASSYGLGETQYF. This rearrangement joins TRBV11-2 to TRBJ2-5; 7 bases are shared with TRBD2. The V and J ends lost 4 bases and 5 bases, in that order; junction bases with no gene match: 4. Germline V gene sequence: CDR1 SGHAT, CDR2 FQNNGV. The CDR3 contains 13 residues. Based on the CDR3 plus reference TRBV11-2 and TRBJ2-5, the full variable domain is EAGVAQSPRYKIIEKRQSVAFWCNPISGHATLYWYQQILGQGPKLLIQFQNNGVVDDSQLPKDRFSAERLKGVDSTLKIQPAKLEDSAVYLCASSYGLGETQYFGPGTRLLVL.

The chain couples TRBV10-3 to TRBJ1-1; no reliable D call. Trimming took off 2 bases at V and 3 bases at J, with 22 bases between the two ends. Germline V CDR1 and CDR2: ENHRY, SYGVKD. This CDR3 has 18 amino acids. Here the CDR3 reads CAISERLGVARRDTEAFF. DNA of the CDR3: TGTGCCATCAGTGAGCGGCTCGGGGTGGCGCGCCGGGACACTGAAGCTTTCTTT.

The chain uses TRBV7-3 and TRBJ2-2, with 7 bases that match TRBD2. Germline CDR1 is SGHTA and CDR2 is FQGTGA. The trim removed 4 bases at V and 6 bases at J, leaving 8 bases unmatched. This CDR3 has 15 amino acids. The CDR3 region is CASSSMGGSPGELFF. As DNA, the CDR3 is TGTGCCAGCAGCTCAATGGGCGGGAGTCCCGGGGAGCTGTTTTTT.

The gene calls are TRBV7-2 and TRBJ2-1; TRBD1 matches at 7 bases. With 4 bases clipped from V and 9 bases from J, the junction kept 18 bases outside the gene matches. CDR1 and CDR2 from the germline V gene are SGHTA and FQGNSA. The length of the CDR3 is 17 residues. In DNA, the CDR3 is TGTGCCAGCAGCTCGTGGGGTGGGGGCATAAGGGACAGTGAGCAGTTCTTC. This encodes CASSSWGGGIRDSEQFF.

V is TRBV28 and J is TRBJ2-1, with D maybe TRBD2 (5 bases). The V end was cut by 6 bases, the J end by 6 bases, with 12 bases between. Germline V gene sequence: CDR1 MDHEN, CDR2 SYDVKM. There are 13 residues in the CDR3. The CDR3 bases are TGTGCCAGCAGCCAGGACTGGGCCAATGAGCAGTTCTTC. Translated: CASSQDWANEQFF.

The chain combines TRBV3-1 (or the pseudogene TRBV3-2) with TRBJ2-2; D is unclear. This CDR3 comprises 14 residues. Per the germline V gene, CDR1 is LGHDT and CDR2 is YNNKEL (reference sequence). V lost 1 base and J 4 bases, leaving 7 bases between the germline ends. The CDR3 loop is CASSQGTPTGELFF. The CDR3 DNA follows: TGTGCCAGCAGCCAAGGAACTCCCACCGGGGAGCTGTTTTTT.

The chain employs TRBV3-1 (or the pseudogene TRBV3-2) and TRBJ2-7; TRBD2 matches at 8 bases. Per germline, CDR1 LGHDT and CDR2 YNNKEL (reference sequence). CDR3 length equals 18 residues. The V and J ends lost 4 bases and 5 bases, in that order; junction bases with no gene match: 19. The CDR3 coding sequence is TGTGCCAGCAGCCTACACCGCACTAGCGGATCCAAGGAAAACGAGCAGTACTTC. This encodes CASSLHRTSGSKENEQYF.

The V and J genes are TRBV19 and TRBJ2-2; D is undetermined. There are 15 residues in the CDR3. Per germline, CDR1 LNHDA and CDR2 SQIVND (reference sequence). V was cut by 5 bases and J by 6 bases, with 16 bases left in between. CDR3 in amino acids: CASSADWSAAGELFF. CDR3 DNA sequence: TGTGCCAGTAGTGCCGACTGGTCGGCGGCCGGGGAGCTGTTTTTT. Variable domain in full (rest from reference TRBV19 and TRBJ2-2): DGGITQSPKYLFRKEGQNVTLSCEQNLNHDAMYWYRQDPGQGLRLIYYSQIVNDFQKGDIAEGYSVSREKKESFPLTVTSAQKNPTAFYLCASSADWSAAGELFFGEGSRLTVL.

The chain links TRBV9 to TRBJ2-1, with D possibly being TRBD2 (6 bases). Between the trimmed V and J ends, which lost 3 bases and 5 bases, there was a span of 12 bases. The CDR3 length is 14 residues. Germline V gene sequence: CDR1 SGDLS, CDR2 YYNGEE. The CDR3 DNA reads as TGTGCCAGCAGCGAGGGACTTCTGGACAATGAGCAGTTCTTC. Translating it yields CASSEGLLDNEQFF.

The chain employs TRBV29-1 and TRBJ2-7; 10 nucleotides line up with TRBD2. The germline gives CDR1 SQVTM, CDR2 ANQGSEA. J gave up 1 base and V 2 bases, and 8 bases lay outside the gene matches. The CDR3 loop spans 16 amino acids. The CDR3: CSVEWLAGAGSYEQYF. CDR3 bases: TGCAGCGTTGAATGGCTAGCGGGGGCTGGTTCCTACGAGCAGTACTTC.

CDR3 residues: CASGLTGQVRDTQYF. In DNA, the CDR3 is TGTGCTAGTGGCCTCACCGGACAGGTGAGGGATACGCAGTATTTT. This rearrangement joins TRBV12-5 to TRBJ2-3, with TRBD1 matching over 7 bases. This CDR3 has 15 amino acids. CDR1 LGHNT and CDR2 FRNRAP come from the germline V gene. Trimming took 6 bases from V and 6 from J; bases not matched to a gene: 12.

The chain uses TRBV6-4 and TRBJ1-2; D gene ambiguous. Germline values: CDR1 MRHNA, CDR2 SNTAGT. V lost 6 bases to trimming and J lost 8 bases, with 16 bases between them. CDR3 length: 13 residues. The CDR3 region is CASRATNGGGYTF. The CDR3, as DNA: TGTGCCAGCAGAGCCACTAACGGAGGGGGCTACACCTTC.

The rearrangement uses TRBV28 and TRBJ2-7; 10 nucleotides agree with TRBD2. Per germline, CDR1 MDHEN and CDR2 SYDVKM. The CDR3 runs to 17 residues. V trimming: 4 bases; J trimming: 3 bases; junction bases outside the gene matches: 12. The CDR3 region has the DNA TGTGCCAGCAGTTCCCCTTCCCCAGCGGGAGGGCACTACGAGCAGTACTTC. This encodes CASSSPSPAGGHYEQYF.

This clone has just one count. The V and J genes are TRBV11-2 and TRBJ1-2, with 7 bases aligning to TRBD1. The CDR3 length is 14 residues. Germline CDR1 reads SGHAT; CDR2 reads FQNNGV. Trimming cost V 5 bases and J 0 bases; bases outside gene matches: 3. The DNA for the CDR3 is TGTGCCAGCAGCGTCGACAGGGCTAACTATGGCTACACCTTC. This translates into CASSVDRANYGYTF.